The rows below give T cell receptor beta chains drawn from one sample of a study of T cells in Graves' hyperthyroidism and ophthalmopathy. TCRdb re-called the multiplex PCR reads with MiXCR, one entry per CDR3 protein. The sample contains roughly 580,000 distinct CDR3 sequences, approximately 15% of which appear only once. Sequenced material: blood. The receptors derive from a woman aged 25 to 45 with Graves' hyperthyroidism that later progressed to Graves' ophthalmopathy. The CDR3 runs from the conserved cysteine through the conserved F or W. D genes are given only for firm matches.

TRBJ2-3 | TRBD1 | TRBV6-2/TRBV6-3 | CASLGTGGTDTQYF
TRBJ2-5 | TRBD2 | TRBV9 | CASSPSSAGGRETQYF
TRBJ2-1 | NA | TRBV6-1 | CASSEASGLVAFF
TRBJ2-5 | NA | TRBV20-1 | CSAGRMQETQYF
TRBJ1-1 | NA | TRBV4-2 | CASSQTGTNTEAFF
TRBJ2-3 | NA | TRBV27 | CASAWWERIDTQYF
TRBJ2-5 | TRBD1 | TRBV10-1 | CASSGGSQGVETQYF
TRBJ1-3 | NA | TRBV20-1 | CSARSLLAGNTIYF
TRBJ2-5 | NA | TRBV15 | CATSIERGGETQYF
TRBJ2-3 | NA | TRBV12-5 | CASGGSWDVGGTDTQYF
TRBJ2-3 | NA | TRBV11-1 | CASSLAWPGRRDTQYF
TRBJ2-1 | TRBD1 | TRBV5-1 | CASSPPGQGADNEQFF
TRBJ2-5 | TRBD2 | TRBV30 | CAWSVISGGTQYF
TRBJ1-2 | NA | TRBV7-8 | CASSLVRVDGYTF
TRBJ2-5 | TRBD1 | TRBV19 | CASSIFGDRGLETQYF
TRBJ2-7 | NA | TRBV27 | CASSPWGAYEQYF
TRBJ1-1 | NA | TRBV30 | CAWSRTAEPLGTEAFF
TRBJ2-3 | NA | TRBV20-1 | CSGEGGGGTDTQYF
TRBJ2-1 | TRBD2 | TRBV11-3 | CASRVVSGGDEQFF
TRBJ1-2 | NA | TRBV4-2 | CASSQGNSPYGYTF
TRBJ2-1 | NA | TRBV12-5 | CASGLVVLGSINNEQFF
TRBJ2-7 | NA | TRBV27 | CASSPLSLDNRYEQYF
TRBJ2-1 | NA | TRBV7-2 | CASTRLPKGEQFF
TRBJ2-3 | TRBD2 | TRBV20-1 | CSARDLDRLASTDTQYF
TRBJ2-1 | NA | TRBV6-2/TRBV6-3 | CASRWTADEQFF
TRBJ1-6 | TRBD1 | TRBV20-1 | CSASPPPGGNYNSPLHF
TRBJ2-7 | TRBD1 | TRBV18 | CASSPAGTGNEQYF
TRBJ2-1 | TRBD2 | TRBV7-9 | CASSSPVAGATYNEQFF
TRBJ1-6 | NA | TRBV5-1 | CASSEGSRNPPLHF
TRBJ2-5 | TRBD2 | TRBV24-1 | CATSDPRDSGRETQYF
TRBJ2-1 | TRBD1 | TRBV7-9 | CASSLAVPGQGTGEQFF
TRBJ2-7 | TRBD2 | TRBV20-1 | CSPTGSSGSYEQYF